The present T cell receptor beta chain was sequenced within a study of human versus mouse CDR3 diversity and MHC coevolution. Study-wide background: Samples had between roughly 0.6 x 10^7 and 1.8 x 10^7 valid reads. Study-wide findings and caveats: By iCHAO1, human TCR beta clonotypes numbered about 1.5 million, the most.

For this clone: What it binds is unknown.

Assay used: immunoSEQ multiplex PCR; TCRdb lists only in-frame clones, some missing. This repertoire shows 45,000 to 75,000 clones, roughly 93% found once; its top ten account for approximately 20%. From germline, CDR1 is LNHDA and CDR2 SQIVND (reference sequence). J lost 2 bases, V lost 1 base, and 10 bases had no gene match. The CDR3 sequence is 17 residues long. J is TRBJ1-2 and V is TRBV19; 7 nucleotides align to TRBD1. The source of this sequence is a person in their 60s in good health. Material: naive CD4+ T cells from blood. Subset meaning: CD45RO-negative CD62L-positive naive CD4 T cells. The CDR3 reads CASSIGPSLTGNYGYTF. The CDR3 nucleotides read TGTGCCAGTAGTATAGGCCCCTCACTGACAGGGAACTATGGCTACACCTTC.